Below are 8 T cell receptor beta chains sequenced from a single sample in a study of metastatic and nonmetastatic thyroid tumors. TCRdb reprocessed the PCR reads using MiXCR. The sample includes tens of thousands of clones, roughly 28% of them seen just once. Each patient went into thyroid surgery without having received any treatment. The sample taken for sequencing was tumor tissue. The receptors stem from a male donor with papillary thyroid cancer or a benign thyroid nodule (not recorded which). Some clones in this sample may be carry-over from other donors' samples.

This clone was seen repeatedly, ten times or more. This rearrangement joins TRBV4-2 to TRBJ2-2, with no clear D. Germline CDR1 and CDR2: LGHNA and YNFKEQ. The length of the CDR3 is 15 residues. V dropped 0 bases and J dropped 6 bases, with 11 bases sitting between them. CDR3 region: CASSQEQVAAGELFF. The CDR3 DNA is TGTGCCAGCAGCCAAGAGCAGGTGGCGGCCGGGGAGCTGTTTTTT.

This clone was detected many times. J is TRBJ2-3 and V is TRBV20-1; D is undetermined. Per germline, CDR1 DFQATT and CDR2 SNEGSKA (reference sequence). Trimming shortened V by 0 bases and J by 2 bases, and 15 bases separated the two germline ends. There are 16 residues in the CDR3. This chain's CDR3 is CSARDPRPVNTDTQYF. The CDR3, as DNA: TGCAGTGCTAGAGATCCTCGGCCAGTCAACACAGATACGCAGTATTTT.

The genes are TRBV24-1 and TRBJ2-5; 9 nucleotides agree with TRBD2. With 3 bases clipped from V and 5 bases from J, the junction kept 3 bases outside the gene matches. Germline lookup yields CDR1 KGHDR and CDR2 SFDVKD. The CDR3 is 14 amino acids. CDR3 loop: CATSDGGGAETQYF. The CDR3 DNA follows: TGTGCCACCAGTGATGGCGGGGGGGCCGAGACCCAGTACTTC.

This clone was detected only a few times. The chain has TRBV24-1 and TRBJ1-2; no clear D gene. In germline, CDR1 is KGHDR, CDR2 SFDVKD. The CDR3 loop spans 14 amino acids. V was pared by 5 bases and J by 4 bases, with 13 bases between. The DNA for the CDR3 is TGTGCCACCAGTGGTCCTGATTTCTTCTATGGCTACACCTTC. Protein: CATSGPDFFYGYTF.

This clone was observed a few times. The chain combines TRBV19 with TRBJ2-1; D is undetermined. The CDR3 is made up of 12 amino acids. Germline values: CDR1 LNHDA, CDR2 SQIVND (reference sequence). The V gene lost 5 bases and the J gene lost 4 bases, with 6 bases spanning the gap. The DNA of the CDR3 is TGTGCCAGTAGTTGGAGATACAATGAGCAGTTCTTC. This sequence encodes CASSWRYNEQFF.

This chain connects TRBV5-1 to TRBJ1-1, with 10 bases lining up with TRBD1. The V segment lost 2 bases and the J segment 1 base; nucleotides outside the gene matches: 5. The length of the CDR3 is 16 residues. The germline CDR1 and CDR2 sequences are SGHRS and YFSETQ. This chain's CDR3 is CASSFQRTGGNTEAFF. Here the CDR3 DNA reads TGCGCCAGCAGCTTTCAGCGGACAGGGGGGAACACTGAAGCTTTCTTT.

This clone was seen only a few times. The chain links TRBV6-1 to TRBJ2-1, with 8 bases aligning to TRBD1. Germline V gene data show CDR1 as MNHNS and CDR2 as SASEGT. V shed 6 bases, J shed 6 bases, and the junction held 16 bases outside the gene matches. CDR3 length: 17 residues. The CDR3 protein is CASRKGLGTGLPNEQFF. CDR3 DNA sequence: TGTGCCAGCAGGAAGGGGTTGGGGACAGGTCTTCCCAATGAGCAGTTCTTC.

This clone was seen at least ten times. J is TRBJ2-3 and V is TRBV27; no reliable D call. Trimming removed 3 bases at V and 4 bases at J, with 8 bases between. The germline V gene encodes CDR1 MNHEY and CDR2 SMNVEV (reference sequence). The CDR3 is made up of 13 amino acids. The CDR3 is CASSLKEPDTQYF. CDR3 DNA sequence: TGTGCCAGCAGTTTGAAAGAGCCAGATACGCAGTATTTT.